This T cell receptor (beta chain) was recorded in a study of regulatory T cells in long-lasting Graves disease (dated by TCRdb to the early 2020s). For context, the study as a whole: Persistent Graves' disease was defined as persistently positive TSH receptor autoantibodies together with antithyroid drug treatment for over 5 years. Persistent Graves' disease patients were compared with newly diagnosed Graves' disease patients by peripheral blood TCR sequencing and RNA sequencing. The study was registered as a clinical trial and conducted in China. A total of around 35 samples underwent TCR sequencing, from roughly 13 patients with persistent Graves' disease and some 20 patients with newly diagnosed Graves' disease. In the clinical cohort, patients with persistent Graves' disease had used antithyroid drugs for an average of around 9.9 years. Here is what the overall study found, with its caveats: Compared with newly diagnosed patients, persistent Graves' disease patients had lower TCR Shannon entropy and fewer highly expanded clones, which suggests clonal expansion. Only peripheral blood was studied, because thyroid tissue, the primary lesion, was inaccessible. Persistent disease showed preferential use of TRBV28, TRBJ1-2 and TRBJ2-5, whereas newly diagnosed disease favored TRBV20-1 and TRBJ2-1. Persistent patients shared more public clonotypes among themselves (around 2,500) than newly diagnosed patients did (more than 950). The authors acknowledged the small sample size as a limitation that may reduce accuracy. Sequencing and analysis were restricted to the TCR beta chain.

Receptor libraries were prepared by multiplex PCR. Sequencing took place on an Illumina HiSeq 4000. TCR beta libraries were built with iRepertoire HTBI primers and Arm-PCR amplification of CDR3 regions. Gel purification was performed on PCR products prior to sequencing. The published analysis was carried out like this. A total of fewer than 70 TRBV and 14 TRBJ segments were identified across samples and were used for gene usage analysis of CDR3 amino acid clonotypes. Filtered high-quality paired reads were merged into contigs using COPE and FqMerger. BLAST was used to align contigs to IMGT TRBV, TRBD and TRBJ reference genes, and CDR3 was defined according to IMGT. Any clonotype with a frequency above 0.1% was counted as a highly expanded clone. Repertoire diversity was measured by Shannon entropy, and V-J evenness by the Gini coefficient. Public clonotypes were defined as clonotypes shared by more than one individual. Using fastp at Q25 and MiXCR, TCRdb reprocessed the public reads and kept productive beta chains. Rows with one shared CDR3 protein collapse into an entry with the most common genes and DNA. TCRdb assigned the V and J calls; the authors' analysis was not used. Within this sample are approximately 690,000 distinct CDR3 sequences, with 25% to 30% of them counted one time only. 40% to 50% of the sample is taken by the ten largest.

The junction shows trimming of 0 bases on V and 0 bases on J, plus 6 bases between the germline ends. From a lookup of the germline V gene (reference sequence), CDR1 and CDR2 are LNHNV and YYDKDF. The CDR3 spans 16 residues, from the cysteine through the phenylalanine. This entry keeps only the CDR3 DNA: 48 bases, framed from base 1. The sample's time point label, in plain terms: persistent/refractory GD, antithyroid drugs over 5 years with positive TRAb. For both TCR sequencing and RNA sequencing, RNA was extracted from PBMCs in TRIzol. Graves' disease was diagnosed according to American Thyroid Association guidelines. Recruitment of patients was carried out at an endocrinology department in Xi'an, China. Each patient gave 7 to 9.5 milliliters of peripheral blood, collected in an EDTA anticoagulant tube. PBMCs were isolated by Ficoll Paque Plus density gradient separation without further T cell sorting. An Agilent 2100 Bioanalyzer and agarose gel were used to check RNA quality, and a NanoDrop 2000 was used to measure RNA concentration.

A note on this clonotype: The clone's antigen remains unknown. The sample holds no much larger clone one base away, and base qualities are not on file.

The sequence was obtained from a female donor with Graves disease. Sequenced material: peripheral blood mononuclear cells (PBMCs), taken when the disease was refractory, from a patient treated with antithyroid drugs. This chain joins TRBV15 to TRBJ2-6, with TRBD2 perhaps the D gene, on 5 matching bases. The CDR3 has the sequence CATSRDRGSGANVLTF. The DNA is TGTGCCACCAGCAGAGATCGGGGCTCTGGGGCCAACGTCCTGACTTTC.